The source of this T cell receptor (beta chain) is a study of response to subunit inactivated influenza vaccine. Regarding the study as a whole: There was a suggestion from the authors that each seasonal influenza vaccination recruits few new T cells.

TCRdb re-called the RT-PCR reads with MiXCR, one entry per CDR3 protein. The sample lists around 250,000 distinct CDR3 sequences, 9% to 15% seen once, with more than 7% in the top ten. This CDR3 spans 13 amino acids. The trim removed 7 bases at V and 7 bases at J, leaving 5 bases unmatched. Points on this clonotype: The antigen is undetermined.

This TCR was recovered from a man in his forties or fifties who received an inactivated influenza vaccine. This sample comprised non-naive T cells sorted from PBMCs, obtained 14 to 15 days before vaccination. V is TRBV12-3 or TRBV12-4 and J is TRBJ1-4; 8 bases are a match to TRBD1. CDR3 bases: TGTGCCAGCACCAGGACAGGGCCTGAAAAACTGTTTTTT. Amino acid sequence: CASTRTGPEKLFF.